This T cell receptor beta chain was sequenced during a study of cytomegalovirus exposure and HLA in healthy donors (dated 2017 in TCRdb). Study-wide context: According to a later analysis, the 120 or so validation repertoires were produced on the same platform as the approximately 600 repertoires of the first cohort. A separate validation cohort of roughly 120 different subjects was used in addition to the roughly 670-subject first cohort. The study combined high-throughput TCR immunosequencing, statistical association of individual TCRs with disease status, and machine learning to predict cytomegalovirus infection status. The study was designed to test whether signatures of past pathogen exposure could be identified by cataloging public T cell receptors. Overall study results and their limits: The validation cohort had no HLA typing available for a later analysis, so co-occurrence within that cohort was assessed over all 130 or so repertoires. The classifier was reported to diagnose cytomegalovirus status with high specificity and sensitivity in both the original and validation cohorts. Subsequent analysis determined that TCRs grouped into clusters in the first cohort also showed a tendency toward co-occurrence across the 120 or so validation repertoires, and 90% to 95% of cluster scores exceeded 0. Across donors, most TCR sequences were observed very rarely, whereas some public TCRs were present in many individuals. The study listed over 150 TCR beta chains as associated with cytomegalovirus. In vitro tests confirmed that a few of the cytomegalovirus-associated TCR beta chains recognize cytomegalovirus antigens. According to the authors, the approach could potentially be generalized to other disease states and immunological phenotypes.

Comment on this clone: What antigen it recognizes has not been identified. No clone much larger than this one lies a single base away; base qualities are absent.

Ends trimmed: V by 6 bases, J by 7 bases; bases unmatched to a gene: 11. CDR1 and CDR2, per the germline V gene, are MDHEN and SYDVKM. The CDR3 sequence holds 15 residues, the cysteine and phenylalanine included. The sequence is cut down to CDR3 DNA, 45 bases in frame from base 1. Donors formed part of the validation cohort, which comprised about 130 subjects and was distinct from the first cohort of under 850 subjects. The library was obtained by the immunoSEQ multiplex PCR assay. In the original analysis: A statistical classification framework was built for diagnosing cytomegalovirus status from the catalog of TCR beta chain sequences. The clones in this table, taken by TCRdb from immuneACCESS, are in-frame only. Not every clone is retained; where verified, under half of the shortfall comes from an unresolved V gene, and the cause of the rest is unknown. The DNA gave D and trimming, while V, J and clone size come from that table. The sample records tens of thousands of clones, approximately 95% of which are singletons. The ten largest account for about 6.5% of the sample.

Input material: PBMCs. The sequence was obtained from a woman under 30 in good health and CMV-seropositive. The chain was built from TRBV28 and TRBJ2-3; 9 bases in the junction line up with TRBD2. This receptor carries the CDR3 CASSTLGLAGNTQYF. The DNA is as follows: TGTGCCAGCAGCACCCTCGGGCTAGCGGGGAATACGCAGTATTTT. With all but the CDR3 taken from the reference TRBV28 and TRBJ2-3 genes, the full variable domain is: DVKVTQSSRYLVKRTGEKVFLECVQDMDHENMFWYRQDPGLGLRLIYFSYDVKMKEKGDIPEGYSVSREKKERFSLILESASTNQTSMYLCASSTLGLAGNTQYFGPGTRLTVL.